These 7 T cell receptor beta chains were all obtained from the same sample, sequenced in a study of shared clonotypes between healthy human individuals. Repertoires were generated with immunoSEQ multiplex PCR, while TCRdb's copy carries only in-frame clones and drops some. Seen here are 2 million or so clones, 85% to 95% observed once, and the top ten hold 0.13%. The source material was naive CD4+ T cells sorted from blood. Subset indicated: CD45RA+ positively selected. The receptors shown here come from a man in his late teens or twenties in good health.

This chain links TRBV7-8 with TRBJ2-7; 9 bases are shared with TRBD2. The germline V gene has CDR1 SGHVS and CDR2 FQNEAQ. Unmatched junction bases numbered 6, after V lost 3 bases and J lost 6 bases. The CDR3 has 14 amino acids. The CDR3 reads CASSFSSGALEQYF. CDR3 bases: TGTGCCAGCAGCTTTTCTAGCGGGGCGCTCGAGCAGTACTTC.

The chain combines TRBV6-1 with TRBJ1-2; D gene uncertain. Germline lookup yields CDR1 MNHNS and CDR2 SASEGT. There are 15 residues in the CDR3. V dropped 1 base and J dropped 2 bases, with 11 bases sitting between them. Written as DNA, the CDR3 is TGTGCCAGCAGTGAAGTTTCTATGGGCAACTATGGCTACACCTTC. This codes for CASSEVSMGNYGYTF.

The chain uses TRBV28 and TRBJ2-5; 9 bases are a match to TRBD2. The germline V gene encodes CDR1 MDHEN and CDR2 SYDVKM. The CDR3 runs 16 residues. Unmatched junction bases numbered 14, after V lost 6 bases and J lost 6 bases. The CDR3: CASSPPGTSSRKTQYF. The CDR3 nucleotides read TGTGCCAGCAGCCCCCCCGGGACTAGCTCCCGGAAGACCCAGTACTTC.

This clone was seen only once. Other DNA sequences within the sample encode an identical CDR3. The chain joins TRBV6-5 to TRBJ1-2; 8 nucleotides align to TRBD1. V shed 6 bases and J 7 bases; nucleotides not matched to a gene: 7. This CDR3 region has 13 residues. In germline, CDR1 is MNHEY, CDR2 SVGAGI. As DNA, the CDR3 is TGTGCCAGCAGCCAACAGGGGGTTGGTGGCTACACCTTC. Translated, it gives CASSQQGVGGYTF.

CDR3 DNA: TGTGCCAGCAGTTACGACAGGGGGCCTGGAAACACCATATATTTT. Translated: CASSYDRGPGNTIYF. The genes are TRBV6-5 and TRBJ1-3; 10 bases agree with TRBD1. The CDR3 sequence is 15 residues long. The germline gives CDR1 MNHEY, CDR2 SVGAGI. Trimming took 2 bases from V and 2 from J; bases not matched to a gene: 0.

The CDR3 coding sequence is TGTGCCAGCAGCCAGAGTGGGATCGGCACTGAAGCTTTCTTT. As protein: CASSQSGIGTEAFF. J is TRBJ1-1 and V is TRBV14, with D unclear. Trimming removed 3 bases at V and 4 bases at J, with 12 bases between. Germline CDR1 and CDR2: SGHDN and FVKESK. This CDR3 has 14 amino acids.

The V gene is TRBV19, the J gene TRBJ1-1; D not certain. Looked up from germline, CDR1 is LNHDA and CDR2 is SQIVND (reference sequence). The CDR3 covers 14 residues. With 2 bases removed from V and 4 bases from J, the gap between germline ends came to 11 bases. The CDR3 region has the DNA TGTGCCAGTAGTATAATAAGGCTTTCCACTGAAGCTTTCTTT. This encodes CASSIIRLSTEAFF.